Reported below is one TCR beta chain. The antigen it binds to is not known. Nothing much larger sits one base from this clone, and base qualities are not available. Repertoires were sampled repeatedly over the course of chemoradiotherapy, so clonal expansion could be followed in the tumor microenvironment. The library was prepared using the immunoSEQ multiplex PCR assay. Drawn from immuneACCESS, this table holds only the in-frame rearrangements with V and J called that TCRdb kept. Clones are partly lost; checked studies trace under half to an unresolved V gene and leave the rest unexplained. Counted in this sample were 7,500 to 8,500 clones; 55% to 75% of them appeared once. 31% of the sample rests with the top ten. The data were obtained in a study of chemoradiotherapy in HPV16-positive cancers (dated 2022 in TCRdb). Looking at the study overall: Functional T-cell assays on cells from a couple of HPV16-positive patients defined candidate HPV-specific T-cell clones and common TCR motifs. The candidate HPV-specific TCRs and motifs were subsequently tracked in TCR repertoires obtained from approximately 86 patients with HPV-related cancers. The study set out to ask whether T-cell immunity against the HPV oncoproteins E6 and E7 changes over the course of chemoradiotherapy and whether that immunity affects survival. The full study reports these points: The survival association was reported for HPV16-positive patients, and the functional definition of HPV-specific T cells was derived from only a couple of HPV16-positive patients. In HPV16-positive patients, expansion of HPV-responsive T cells during chemoradiotherapy was associated with improved recurrence-free survival. Expansion of candidate HPV-specific clones and E7-related TCR motifs was observed in the tumor microenvironment during treatment, whereas no such expansion was observed for non-HPV-specific T cells.

Reading from cysteine to phenylalanine, the CDR3 counts 15 amino acids. Only the CDR3 DNA stays, 45 bases, in frame from base 1. According to the germline V gene, CDR1 reads MDHEN and CDR2 reads SYDVKM. Trimming removed 1 base from V and 4 bases from J, leaving 14 bases between the germline ends. Sample collection was performed from a patient who underwent chemoradiotherapy. The chain is assembled from TRBV28 and TRBJ2-7; the D element might be TRBD1 or TRBD2, as each aligns at 6 bases. This sequence was found in a human donor with HPV-associated anogenital cancer. The CDR3 loop reads CASSLLGGFEYEQYF. The bases read TGTGCCAGCAGTTTATTGGGGGGCTTTGAATACGAGCAGTACTTC.